Following are 28 T cell receptor beta chains from one sample sequenced in a study of blood T cells in healthy people across ages. A second PCR of roughly 7 to 11 cycles used a sample-barcoded 5' primer and a J-beta primer mix. TCRdb used MiXCR to reprocess the 5' RACE reads, holding one entry per CDR3 protein. The profile shows around 1,600,000 distinct CDR3 sequences, about 45% of them singletons. Sequencing was carried out using blood. The receptors stem from a woman under 30 in good health.

The rearrangement links TRBV12-3 or TRBV12-4 to TRBJ2-7; 7 bases match TRBD1. CDR3 size: 12 residues. J was trimmed by 5 bases and V by 5 bases; bases with no gene match: 3. CDR3 sequence: CASSITGDEQYF. CDR3 nucleotide sequence: TGTGCCAGCAGTATAACAGGGGACGAGCAGTACTTC.

The chain joins TRBV4-3 to TRBJ1-2; the D is unclear. In germline, CDR1 is LGHNA, CDR2 YSLEER. The CDR3 has 13 amino acids. V was trimmed by 4 bases and J by 7 bases, leaving 13 bases between them. CDR3 in amino acids: CASSRNDRLGYTF. The CDR3 DNA is TGCGCCAGCAGCCGCAACGACCGTCTTGGCTACACCTTC.

CDR3 sequence reads: CSVGGEGTGELFF. The CDR3 DNA sequence: TGCAGCGTTGGAGGAGAGGGCACCGGGGAGCTGTTTTTT. The gene calls are TRBV29-1 and TRBJ2-2, with D possibly matching TRBD2 (5 bases). Looked up from germline, CDR1 is SQVTM and CDR2 is ANQGSEA. V was cut by 4 bases and J by 4 bases, with 10 bases left in between. The CDR3 spans 13 residues.

V is TRBV30 and J is TRBJ1-2; D is undetermined. V was cut by 3 bases and J by 8 bases, with 7 bases left in between. CDR3 size: 10 residues. The germline gives CDR1 GTSNPN, CDR2 SVGIG (reference sequence). CDR3 DNA: TGTGCCTGGAGGGCGCTGGGCTACACCTTC. It encodes CAWRALGYTF.

The chain uses TRBV20-1 and TRBJ1-6; the D is unclear. This CDR3 contains 13 residues. Trimming left V 3 bases short and J 4 bases short, with 7 bases between. Germline V gene lookup returns CDR1 DFQATT and CDR2 SNEGSKA (reference sequence). This chain's CDR3 is CSARSRYNSPLHF. The CDR3 DNA follows: TGCAGTGCTAGGAGCCGATATAATTCACCCCTCCACTTT.

V gene TRBV6-7 combines with J gene TRBJ1-5; 9 bases align to TRBD1. TRBV6-7 belongs to the ORF category, with a function that is uncertain. The CDR3 consists of 16 residues. V dropped 3 bases and J dropped 4; count of bases not matched to a gene: 7. The chain's CDR3 is CASSYKQGACNQPQHF. For the CDR3, the DNA is TGTGCCAGCAGTTATAAACAGGGGGCTTGTAATCAGCCCCAGCATTTT.

The chain employs TRBV9 and TRBJ1-2; D is perhaps TRBD1 (5 bases). The germline V gene has CDR1 SGDLS and CDR2 YYNGEE. The CDR3 loop spans 15 amino acids. Trimming took off 1 base at V and 4 bases at J, with 14 bases between the two ends. The CDR3 DNA is TGTGCCAGCAGCGTATTGGGGCATGGGGGCTATGGCTACACCTTC. Translation gives CASSVLGHGGYGYTF.

The CDR3 DNA reads TGTGCCAGCAGTTTAACCCGAGGTGGCTTCTCCTACAATGAGCAGTTCTTC. This encodes CASSLTRGGFSYNEQFF. This chain joins TRBV12-3 or TRBV12-4 and TRBJ2-1; D remains ambiguous. V was shortened by 2 bases and J by 0 bases, with 14 bases between the two germline ends. The CDR3 spans 17 residues.

The rearrangement joins TRBV13 to TRBJ2-7; D possibly matches TRBD1 or TRBD2 (6 bases each). This CDR3 contains 13 residues. CDR1 is PRHDT, CDR2 FYEKMQ, per germline (reference sequence). Trimming took 8 bases from V and 2 from J, leaving 13 bases between them. In nucleotides, the CDR3 is TGTGCCAGCCGCCTCGGGGGCACCTACGAGCAGTACTTC. Amino acids: CASRLGGTYEQYF.

The chain is built from TRBV9 and TRBJ1-1; D ambiguous. Trimming removed 4 bases from V and 7 bases from J, with 20 bases in between. Germline V gene sequence: CDR1 SGDLS, CDR2 YYNGEE. The CDR3 consists of 15 residues. CDR3 sequence: CASSPRTDMGNEAFF. CDR3 coding DNA: TGTGCCAGCAGCCCTCGGACGGATATGGGGAATGAAGCTTTCTTT.

This clonotype was counted a few times. The CDR3 reads CATSQKNTGELFF. As DNA, the CDR3 is TGTGCCACCTCTCAGAAGAACACCGGGGAGCTGTTTTTT. This chain links TRBV14 with TRBJ2-2; D call uncertain. V was cut by 10 bases and J by 1 base, with 10 bases left in between. Germline V gene data show CDR1 as SGHDN and CDR2 as FVKESK. The length of the CDR3 is 13 residues.

There are a few counts of this clonotype. The rearrangement joins TRBV9 to TRBJ2-1; D is perhaps TRBD2 (6 bases). From germline, CDR1 is SGDLS and CDR2 YYNGEE. V lost 3 bases, J lost 3 bases, and 13 bases lay in between. CDR3 size: 15 residues. The CDR3 bases are TGTGCCAGCAGCGGAAAAGCGGGCCTCTACAATGAGCAGTTCTTC. Amino acids: CASSGKAGLYNEQFF.

V and J are TRBV12-3 or TRBV12-4 and TRBJ1-2; D is possibly TRBD1 (6 bases). The CDR3 runs to 13 residues. Trimming cost V 6 bases and J 2 bases, with 10 bases left between them. As DNA, the CDR3 is TGTGCCAGCAGAGGACAGAGCAACTATGGCTACACCTTC. Protein sequence: CASRGQSNYGYTF.

This clonotype has more than one count but fewer than ten. The genes are TRBV29-1 and TRBJ2-2; possible D gene TRBD2, 6 bases. Per the germline V gene, CDR1 is SQVTM and CDR2 is ANQGSEA. The CDR3 totals 13 residues. The V end lost 7 bases, the J end lost 4 bases, and 13 bases lay between the germline ends. CDR3 amino acids: CSGLEGRTGELFF. The DNA of the CDR3 is TGCAGCGGTTTGGAGGGTCGCACCGGGGAGCTGTTTTTT.

The CDR3 reads CAWTGKLPGGPEAFF. In nucleotides, the CDR3 is TGTGCCTGGACCGGTAAGCTACCCGGGGGGCCTGAAGCTTTCTTT. This chain links TRBV30 with TRBJ1-1; possible D gene TRBD1, 6 bases. V lost 4 bases to trimming and J lost 6 bases, with 21 bases between them. Germline V gives CDR1 GTSNPN, CDR2 SVGIG (reference sequence). CDR3 size: 15 residues.

This clonotype was counted only a few times. This CDR3 reads CSAPAQLARHNEQFF. CDR3 DNA: TGCAGTGCCCCTGCCCAACTAGCCAGGCACAATGAGCAGTTCTTC. This chain links TRBV20-1 with TRBJ2-1; D might be TRBD2 (6 bases). Trimming cost V 6 bases and J 5 bases, with 20 bases left between them. This CDR3 spans 15 amino acids. Germline assignment: CDR1 DFQATT and CDR2 SNEGSKA (reference sequence).

This clonotype was detected only a few times. The CDR3 DNA reads TGTGCCAGCAGTGAAAGTAATTGGCAGCAAGAGACCCAGTACTTC. Residues: CASSESNWQQETQYF. This chain joins TRBV25-1 and TRBJ2-7, with unresolved D. The J call is uncertain, as TRBJ2-5 better fits the DNA end. There are 15 residues in the CDR3. Germline lookup yields CDR1 MGHDK and CDR2 SYGVNS.

The V call is TRBV7-9, the J call TRBJ2-7, with 9 bases aligning to TRBD1. The V and J ends lost 5 bases and 5 bases, in that order; junction bases with no gene match: 4. The CDR3 is made up of 13 amino acids. Germline CDR1 SEHNR, CDR2 FQNEAQ (reference sequence). CDR3: CASSQQGADEQYF. Written as DNA, the CDR3 is TGTGCCAGCAGCCAACAGGGGGCGGACGAGCAGTACTTC.

The chain uses TRBV12-3 or TRBV12-4 and TRBJ2-5, with D maybe TRBD2 (5 bases). The CDR3 extends over 12 amino acids. V gave up 8 bases and J gave up 0 bases, with 7 bases separating them. The chain's CDR3 is CASAGDQETQYF. In nucleotides, the CDR3 is TGTGCCAGCGCCGGGGACCAAGAGACCCAGTACTTC.

The chain has TRBV2 and TRBJ2-4; TRBD2 is a possible D gene (5 bases). Germline lookup yields CDR1 SNHLY and CDR2 FYNNEI. The CDR3 runs 13 residues. With 6 bases removed from V and 8 bases from J, the gap between germline ends came to 14 bases. The CDR3 DNA reads as TGTGCCAGCAGCCCCTTCGAGGGATACATTCAGTACTTC. Protein: CASSPFEGYIQYF. The full variable domain, rest sourced from reference TRBV2 and TRBJ2-4, is EPEVTQTPSHQVTQMGQEVILRCVPISNHLYFYWYRQILGQKVEFLVSFYNNEISEKSEIFDDQFSVERPDGSNFTLKIRSTKLEDSAMYFCASSPFEGYIQYFGAGTRLSVL.

The V call is TRBV28, the J call TRBJ2-3, with D perhaps TRBD2 (5 bases). V shed 8 bases and J shed 3 bases, with 12 bases lying between them. The CDR3 covers 13 residues. The V gene's germline CDR1 is MDHEN and CDR2 SYDVKM. The CDR3 DNA is TGTGCCAGCGGAGGACCTCGGACAGATACGCAGTATTTT. This translates into CASGGPRTDTQYF.

The chain joins TRBV7-2 to TRBJ2-7, with D tentatively TRBD1 (5 bases). Per germline, CDR1 SGHTA and CDR2 FQGNSA. This CDR3 is 12 amino acids long. Trimming cost V 6 bases and J 5 bases, with 11 bases left between them. CDR3 in DNA: TGTGCCAGCAGTCTCGGACATGACGAGCAGTACTTC. As protein: CASSLGHDEQYF.

This clonotype showed up just a few times. The J gene is TRBJ2-1, the V gene TRBV6-6; 7 bases line up with TRBD1. Germline assignment: CDR1 MNHNY and CDR2 SVGAGI (reference sequence). Trimming removed 4 bases from V and 0 bases from J; junction bases left unmatched: 6. The CDR3 runs to 16 residues. CDR3 loop: CASSWGQLGSYNEQFF. The CDR3 bases are TGTGCCAGCAGTTGGGGACAGCTTGGCTCCTACAATGAGCAGTTCTTC.

This clonotype was counted between two and nine times. The chain joins TRBV11-2 to TRBJ2-1; the match to TRBD2 covers 11 bases. Trimming at V came to 5 bases and at J to 8 bases, leaving 8 bases not matched to a gene. Germline values: CDR1 SGHAT, CDR2 FQNNGV. This CDR3 has 15 residues. This CDR3 reads CASSLTLAGVDEQFF. The CDR3 nucleotides read TGTGCCAGCAGCCTGACACTAGCGGGAGTGGATGAGCAGTTCTTC.

This sequence joins TRBV4-3 and TRBJ2-3, with 12 bases aligning to TRBD2. V lost 5 bases to trimming and J lost 4 bases; unmatched junction nucleotides: 4. The germline V gene has CDR1 LGHNA and CDR2 YSLEER. The CDR3 sequence is 15 residues long. CDR3: CASSWTSGNPDTQYF. In DNA, the CDR3 is TGCGCCAGCAGCTGGACTAGCGGGAACCCAGATACGCAGTATTTT.

On this clonotype: One end of the junction is discordant with germline, which a read error may explain. The chain recombines TRBV9 with TRBJ2-1; no clear D gene. Germline V gene data show CDR1 as SGDLS and CDR2 as YYNGEE. This CDR3 is 15 amino acids long. CDR3: CASSGSESSYNEQFF. The CDR3 region has the DNA TGTGCCAGCAGCGGAAGCGAAAGCTCCTATAATGAGCAGTTCTTC.

This clonotype was detected ten times or more. This sequence joins TRBV7-2 and TRBJ1-2; 9 nucleotides match TRBD1. This CDR3 spans 15 amino acids. V gave up 1 base and J gave up 4 bases; unmatched junction bases: 4. CDR1 is SGHTA and CDR2 is FQGNSA in the germline V gene. The DNA of the CDR3 is TGTGCCAGCAGCTTAGTACAGGGGGCGGGCTATGGCTACACCTTC. It yields the protein CASSLVQGAGYGYTF. The full variable domain, completed using reference TRBV7-2 and TRBJ1-2, is GAGVSQSPSNKVTEKGKDVELRCDPISGHTALYWYRQSLGQGLEFLIYFQGNSAPDKSGLPSDRFSAERTGGSVSTLTIQRTQQEDSAVYLCASSLVQGAGYGYTFGSGTRLTVV.

The gene calls are TRBV13 and TRBJ1-2, with D tentatively TRBD1 (5 bases). The CDR3 is 15 residues long. Per germline, CDR1 PRHDT and CDR2 FYEKMQ (reference sequence). Trimming took 3 bases from V and 0 from J, leaving 11 bases between them. The CDR3 is CASSFRDLSNYGYTF. CDR3 DNA sequence: TGTGCCAGCAGCTTCAGGGACCTCTCTAACTATGGCTACACCTTC.